Shown below are 19 T cell receptor beta chains from a single sample sequenced in a study of human versus mouse CDR3 diversity and MHC coevolution listed by TCRdb under 2017. Libraries were made using the immunoSEQ multiplex PCR assay. In its TCRdb copy, this immuneACCESS table keeps in-frame sequences only and misses some clones. Where compared with another copy, unresolved V genes explain less than half of these, and the others have no known cause. A total of fewer than 100,000 clones appear in this sample, around 93% of them only once. The ten largest make up around 1.3% of the sample. Material: naive CD4+ T cells from blood. Sample cell subset or site, as interpreted from the label and publication: CD45RO-negative CD62L-positive naive CD4 T cells. The receptors here all came from a person aged 25 to 69 in good health.

This clone was detected only a few times. The chain carries TRBV18 and TRBJ1-3, with D perhaps TRBD1 (6 bases). The CDR3 runs 16 residues. Germline CDR1 and CDR2: KGHSH and LQKENI. Between the trimmed V and J ends, which lost 5 bases and 2 bases, there was a span of 16 bases. The CDR3 here is CASSMDRGSAGNTIYF. The CDR3 DNA sequence: TGTGCCAGCTCAATGGACAGAGGAAGCGCTGGAAACACCATATATTTT. The variable domain in full, completed from reference TRBV18 and TRBJ1-3, reads NAGVMQNPRHLVRRRGQEARLRCSPMKGHSHVYWYRQLPEEGLKFMVYLQKENIIDESGMPKERFSAEFPKEGPSILRIQQVVRGDSAAYFCASSMDRGSAGNTIYFGEGSWLTVV.

The chain has TRBV5-1 and TRBJ2-1; 12 nucleotides line up with TRBD2. The CDR3 spans 15 residues. V lost 7 bases to trimming and J lost 5 bases; unmatched junction nucleotides: 7. In germline, CDR1 is SGHRS, CDR2 YFSETQ. DNA of the CDR3: TGCGCCAGCTCCCTGACTAGCGGGGGAGACAATGAGCAGTTCTTC. Amino acids: CASSLTSGGDNEQFF.

This clone was seen just once. V and J are TRBV6-5 and TRBJ2-5; 8 nucleotides align to TRBD2. Germline trimming cut 6 bases from V and 11 bases from J; bases unmatched to any gene: 14. This CDR3 is built from 14 residues. Germline V gene lookup returns CDR1 MNHEY and CDR2 SVGAGI. CDR3 sequence reads: CASRAGGSVGEQYF. For the CDR3, the DNA is TGTGCCAGCAGGGCGGGAGGTTCGGTGGGGGAGCAGTACTTC.

The rearrangement joins TRBV5-4 to TRBJ2-7; 9 nucleotides align to TRBD2. V lost 0 bases, J lost 7 bases, and 11 bases stayed unmatched. The CDR3 covers 16 residues. CDR1 and CDR2 from the germline V gene are SGHNT and YYREEE (reference sequence). The CDR3 reads CASSLGGVAGDVEQYF. The CDR3 nucleotides are TGTGCCAGCAGCTTGGGTGGGGTAGCGGGAGATGTAGAGCAGTACTTC.

The chain is built from TRBV2 and TRBJ2-7; D ambiguous. Per germline, CDR1 SNHLY and CDR2 FYNNEI. There are 11 residues in the CDR3. Trimming cost V 7 bases and J 3 bases, with 7 bases left between them. The CDR3 spells CASTKSYEQYF. CDR3 sequence (DNA): TGTGCCAGCACGAAGAGCTACGAGCAGTACTTC.

This clone occurred once. CDR3 amino acids: CASGQGSVRYTF. CDR3 in DNA: TGTGCCTCAGGCCAGGGTTCGGTGCGCTACACCTTC. The gene calls are TRBV6-5 and TRBJ1-2; D is possibly TRBD1 (5 bases). The length of the CDR3 is 12 residues. Deletions cut 11 bases from V and 9 bases from J, with 19 bases between. CDR1 and CDR2 (germline): MNHEY, SVGAGI.

This sequence joins TRBV7-2 and TRBJ1-1; D is possibly TRBD1 (6 bases). In germline, CDR1 is SGHTA, CDR2 FQGNSA. This CDR3 has 14 amino acids. V lost 2 bases and J lost 7, with 14 bases in between. The CDR3 loop is CASSLRSGGGEAFF. The CDR3 DNA reads as TGTGCCAGCAGCTTAAGATCTGGGGGCGGTGAAGCTTTCTTT.

The V gene is TRBV5-1, the J gene TRBJ1-2, with D hard to call. The CDR3 runs to 13 residues. Germline loops: CDR1 SGHRS, CDR2 YFSETQ. V lost 0 bases to trimming and J lost 3 bases, with 6 bases between them. The CDR3 sequence is CASSLVLDYGYTF. CDR3 nucleotide sequence: TGCGCCAGCAGCTTGGTCCTCGACTATGGCTACACCTTC. Combining the CDR3 with reference TRBV5-1 and TRBJ1-2 gives the whole variable domain KAGVTQTPRYLIKTRGQQVTLSCSPISGHRSVSWYQQTPGQGLQFLFEYFSETQRNKGNFPGRFSGRQFSNSRSEMNVSTLELGDSALYLCASSLVLDYGYTFGSGTRLTVV.

The chain combines TRBV27 with TRBJ2-7; TRBD1 aligns across 11 bases. Germline lookup yields CDR1 MNHEY and CDR2 SMNVEV (reference sequence). J gave up 2 bases and V 9 bases, and 6 bases lay outside the gene matches. The CDR3 has 14 amino acids. This CDR3 is CASYSGQGAYEQYF. CDR3 bases: TGTGCCAGTTACTCGGGACAGGGGGCCTACGAGCAGTACTTC.

The chain employs TRBV19 and TRBJ2-7; tentatively, D is TRBD2 (7 bases). The CDR3 runs to 14 residues. Trimming took off 2 bases at V and 5 bases at J, with 13 bases between the two ends. Germline CDR1 reads LNHDA; CDR2 reads SQIVND (reference sequence). As DNA, the CDR3 is TGTGCCAGTAGTATAAGAGGGGGGGTCAACGAGCAGTACTTC. Amino acid sequence: CASSIRGGVNEQYF.

This clone was recorded once. This rearrangement joins TRBV10-1 to TRBJ1-2, with 10 positions matching TRBD1. CDR3 length: 14 residues. The V gene's germline CDR1 is WNHNN and CDR2 SYGVQD (reference sequence). V shed 2 bases, J shed 7 bases, and the junction held 4 bases outside the gene matches. The CDR3 here is CASSEDRGRCGYTF. CDR3 DNA sequence: TGCGCCAGCAGTGAGGACAGGGGGCGCTGTGGCTACACCTTC.

The V gene is TRBV27, the J gene TRBJ1-2, with 7 bases lining up with TRBD1. Trimming took 2 bases from V and 7 from J; bases not matched to a gene: 7. CDR1 is MNHEY, CDR2 SMNVEV, per germline (reference sequence). This CDR3 spans 14 amino acids. CDR3 sequence reads: CASSLHTGVSGYTF. The CDR3 region has the DNA TGTGCCAGCAGTTTACATACAGGGGTTTCTGGCTACACCTTC.

This clone was counted a single time. The V gene is TRBV27, the J gene TRBJ1-6; D gene unclear. The germline CDR1 and CDR2 sequences are MNHEY and SMNVEV (reference sequence). The CDR3 has 14 residues. The germline V and J ends were trimmed by 3 bases and 8 bases, with 11 bases remaining between them. In DNA form, the CDR3 reads TGTGCCAGCAGTTTTCGTGGGGAGCATTCACCCCTCCACTTT. Translating gives CASSFRGEHSPLHF.

The chain couples TRBV19 to TRBJ2-1; 10 bases agree with TRBD2. The length of the CDR3 is 17 residues. V shed 7 bases, J shed 1 base, and the junction held 10 bases outside the gene matches. Germline CDR1 reads LNHDA; CDR2 reads SQIVND (reference sequence). CDR3 residues: CASKKSGRAGSYNEQFF. CDR3 coding DNA: TGTGCCAGTAAAAAGAGCGGGAGGGCCGGGTCCTACAATGAGCAGTTCTTC.

The chain employs TRBV6-6 and TRBJ1-6, with TRBD1 matching over 11 bases. Germline V gene lookup returns CDR1 MNHNY and CDR2 SVGAGI (reference sequence). The CDR3 length is 15 residues. Trimming at V came to 6 bases and at J to 10 bases, leaving 8 bases not matched to a gene. CDR3 in amino acids: CASSQGTGGRSPLHF. The CDR3 nucleotides are TGTGCCAGCAGCCAAGGGACAGGGGGAAGATCACCCCTCCACTTT.

The chain uses TRBV9 and TRBJ1-5; TRBD1 matches at 10 bases. CDR3 size: 16 residues. The J segment lost 3 bases and the V segment lost 4 bases, leaving 7 bases of the junction unmatched. Germline V gene lookup returns CDR1 SGDLS and CDR2 YYNGEE. CDR3 coding DNA: TGTGCCAGCAGCCAGGGACAGGGGCTCCCCAATCAGCCCCAGCATTTT. Protein product: CASSQGQGLPNQPQHF.

The chain recombines TRBV11-2 with TRBJ1-2, with 8 bases lining up with TRBD1. J was trimmed by 7 bases and V by 6 bases; bases with no gene match: 4. Germline V lookup: CDR1 SGHAT, CDR2 FQNNGV. This CDR3 has 12 residues. The CDR3 region is CASRSQGVGYTF. CDR3 DNA sequence: TGTGCCAGCAGATCACAGGGGGTTGGCTACACCTTC.

The chain has TRBV27 and TRBJ2-1; 7 bases are a match to TRBD2. Germline lookup yields CDR1 MNHEY and CDR2 SMNVEV (reference sequence). There are 15 residues in the CDR3. V lost 7 bases, J lost 6 bases, and 12 bases stayed unmatched. The CDR3 loop is CASTPGGGYINEQFF. The CDR3 DNA sequence: TGTGCCAGCACCCCGGGAGGAGGGTACATCAATGAGCAGTTCTTC.

The chain couples TRBV9 to TRBJ2-1, with TRBD2 identical over 7 bases. Per germline, CDR1 SGDLS and CDR2 YYNGEE. Germline trimming cut 3 bases from V and 6 bases from J; bases unmatched to any gene: 3. The CDR3 sequence is 13 residues long. The CDR3 loop reads CASSAGLPNEQFF. In nucleotides, the CDR3 is TGTGCCAGCAGCGCGGGACTACCCAATGAGCAGTTCTTC. The variable domain in full, with the rest retrieved from reference TRBV9 and TRBJ2-1, is DSGVTQTPKHLITATGQRVTLRCSPRSGDLSVYWYQQSLDQGLQFLIQYYNGEERAKGNILERFSAQQFPDLHSELNLSSLELGDSALYFCASSAGLPNEQFFGPGTRLTVL.